The 27 T cell receptor beta chains in this list originate from one sample, sequenced in a study of shared clonotypes between healthy human individuals. Terminally differentiated effector memory CD45RA+ cells were excluded by CCR7 positive selection of CD45RO-negative cells. Sequenced by immunoSEQ multiplex PCR; TCRdb stores in-frame clones only, minus some. The sample contains around 550,000 clones, approximately 95% of which appear only once. The specimen sequenced was naive CD8+ T cells sorted from blood. All receptors derive from a woman in her twenties or thirties in good health.

V is TRBV2 and J is TRBJ2-3; D ambiguous. CDR1 SNHLY and CDR2 FYNNEI come from the germline V gene. This CDR3 region has 16 residues. V was shortened by 0 bases and J by 3 bases, with 13 bases between the two germline ends. The chain's CDR3 is CASSEALRRQTDTQYF. The DNA for the CDR3 is TGTGCCAGCAGTGAAGCTCTGCGGCGGCAAACAGATACGCAGTATTTT.

This chain uses TRBV5-6 with TRBJ2-1; 14 bases fit TRBD2. The CDR3 length is 14 residues. Germline V lookup: CDR1 SGHDT, CDR2 YYEEEE. V was pared by 5 bases and J by 9 bases, with 4 bases of the junction left unmatched. CDR3 in amino acids: CASRGTSGRGEQFF. The DNA of the CDR3 is TGTGCCAGCAGGGGGACTAGCGGGAGAGGTGAGCAGTTCTTC.

The chain employs TRBV6-6 and TRBJ2-5; D ambiguous. V gave up 5 bases and J gave up 7 bases, with 17 bases separating them. Germline values: CDR1 MNHNY, CDR2 SVGAGI (reference sequence). The CDR3 consists of 14 residues. CDR3 in amino acids: CASSTDTHEGTQYF. CDR3 coding DNA: TGTGCCAGCAGTACCGACACGCATGAAGGGACCCAGTACTTC.

This clone was picked up one time. This chain joins TRBV13 and TRBJ1-2; no clear D gene. Trimming removed 1 base from V and 3 bases from J, with 6 bases in between. The CDR3 has 13 residues. CDR1 PRHDT and CDR2 FYEKMQ come from the germline V gene (reference sequence). CDR3 loop: CASSLVADYGYTF. As DNA, the CDR3 is TGTGCCAGCAGCTTAGTGGCAGACTATGGCTACACCTTC.

The V gene is TRBV25-1, the J gene TRBJ2-1; 8 nucleotides align to TRBD1. Trimming cost V 2 bases and J 0 bases; bases outside gene matches: 6. This CDR3 has 17 amino acids. CDR1 is MGHDK, CDR2 SYGVNS, per germline. The CDR3 reads CASSEPTGDSSYNEQFF. DNA for the CDR3: TGTGCCAGCAGTGAACCGACAGGGGATAGCTCCTACAATGAGCAGTTCTTC. The whole variable domain, remainder taken from reference TRBV25-1 and TRBJ2-1, is EADIYQTPRYLVIGTGKKITLECSQTMGHDKMYWYQQDPGMELHLIHYSYGVNSTEKGDLSSESTVSRIRTEHFPLTLESARPSHTSQYLCASSEPTGDSSYNEQFFGPGTRLTVL.

The chain employs TRBV11-2 and TRBJ1-2, with D possibly being TRBD1 (6 bases). This CDR3 contains 15 residues. Trimming stripped 1 base from V and 8 bases from J, with 17 bases between. Germline CDR1 reads SGHAT; CDR2 reads FQNNGV. The CDR3 nucleotides are TGTGCCAGCAGCTTAGGAGGGCAGGGGAAAGAGGGCTACACCTTC. Translated, it gives CASSLGGQGKEGYTF.

V gene TRBV29-1 combines with J gene TRBJ2-7, with a tentative D call TRBD1 (6 bases). Germline-derived CDR1 and CDR2 are SQVTM and ANQGSEA. This CDR3 has 12 residues. The V gene lost 4 bases and the J gene lost 6 bases, with 13 bases spanning the gap. CDR3 sequence reads: CSVGGTGSEQYF. The CDR3 nucleotides read TGCAGCGTTGGAGGTACAGGGAGCGAGCAGTACTTC.

The chain couples TRBV28 to TRBJ2-7; TRBD1 matches 8 bases. The CDR3 runs to 14 residues. Germline-derived CDR1 and CDR2 are MDHEN and SYDVKM. Trimming at V came to 10 bases and at J to 5 bases, leaving 13 bases not matched to a gene. The CDR3, as DNA: TGTGCCACCCAGCACGACAGGGGTATCAACGAGCAGTACTTC. Residues: CATQHDRGINEQYF. Drawing the rest from reference TRBV28 and TRBJ2-7, the complete variable domain is DVKVTQSSRYLVKRTGEKVFLECVQDMDHENMFWYRQDPGLGLRLIYFSYDVKMKEKGDIPEGYSVSREKKERFSLILESASTNQTSMYLCATQHDRGINEQYFGPGTRLTVT.

The chain couples TRBV7-7 to TRBJ2-1; D may correspond to TRBD1 or TRBD2 (6 bases each). CDR3 size: 15 residues. V dropped 3 bases and J dropped 8 bases, with 17 bases sitting between them. CDR1 is SSHAT and CDR2 is FNYEAQ in the germline V gene (reference sequence). The CDR3 reads CASSLSWGARDEQFF. The CDR3 DNA reads as TGTGCCAGCAGCTTGAGTTGGGGGGCCAGGGATGAGCAGTTCTTC.

In this sample, this clone turned up once. The chain combines TRBV5-4 with TRBJ2-1; D possibly corresponds to TRBD1 (5 bases). The CDR3 extends over 14 amino acids. Trimming stripped 1 base from V and 6 bases from J, with 11 bases between. Germline V gives CDR1 SGHNT, CDR2 YYREEE (reference sequence). The CDR3 region is CASSLSGRRNEQFF. Here the CDR3 DNA reads TGTGCCAGCAGCTTGTCAGGGCGGCGCAATGAGCAGTTCTTC.

The CDR3 coding sequence is TGTGCCAGCAGACCTGACTCTGGAAACACCATATATTTT. It specifies CASRPDSGNTIYF. V is TRBV13 and J is TRBJ1-3; D gene unclear. Germline V lookup: CDR1 PRHDT, CDR2 FYEKMQ (reference sequence). This CDR3 has 13 amino acids. Trimming stripped 6 bases from V and 0 bases from J, with 6 bases between.

This chain joins TRBV28 and TRBJ2-7; D may be TRBD1 (6 bases). Trimming shortened V by 2 bases and J by 6 bases, and 17 bases separated the two germline ends. Germline V gene lookup returns CDR1 MDHEN and CDR2 SYDVKM. The CDR3 runs 15 residues. The CDR3: CASSLAYGTPLEQYF. DNA for the CDR3: TGTGCCAGCAGTTTAGCCTACGGGACACCCCTCGAGCAGTACTTC.

The V call is TRBV4-1, the J call TRBJ2-1; 8 bases line up with TRBD2. Trimming cost V 8 bases and J 2 bases; bases outside gene matches: 8. The CDR3 has 15 amino acids. Germline CDR1 reads MGHRA; CDR2 reads YSYEKL. The CDR3 here is CASSSSGSAYNEQFF. Here the CDR3 DNA reads TGCGCCAGCTCCTCGAGCGGGAGTGCCTACAATGAGCAGTTCTTC.

J is TRBJ1-1 and V is TRBV4-1; no reliable D call. The CDR3 contains 16 residues. The germline gives CDR1 MGHRA, CDR2 YSYEKL. The V end was cut by 3 bases, the J end by 1 base, with 15 bases between. The CDR3 nucleotides read TGCGCCAGCAGCCATCCCGAGGGCAGCGCGAACACTGAAGCTTTCTTT. Its protein product is CASSHPEGSANTEAFF.

The V call is TRBV29-1, the J call TRBJ2-7, with D uncertain. Germline-derived CDR1 and CDR2 are SQVTM and ANQGSEA. There are 12 residues in the CDR3. V shed 4 bases and J shed 2 bases, with 9 bases lying between them. The CDR3 loop reads CSVVGTTYEQYF. Written as DNA, the CDR3 is TGCAGCGTTGTTGGTACCACCTACGAGCAGTACTTC.

Notes on this clone: A much larger clonotype is one base distant, so this may be a read error. The chain employs TRBV11-3 and TRBJ2-5; no clear D. The DNA end lines up better with TRBJ2-7; the J call may be wrong. Germline V gene lookup returns CDR1 SGHNT and CDR2 YENEEA. This CDR3 spans 11 amino acids. For the CDR3, the DNA is TGTGCCAGCAGCTTAGACTACGAGCAGTACTTC. Its translation is CASSLDYEQYF.

On this clone: At the DNA level, this CDR3 is encoded by other sequences in the same sample as well. The chain recombines TRBV29-1 with TRBJ2-7, with D maybe TRBD1 (5 bases). V dropped 6 bases and J dropped 4 bases, with 10 bases sitting between them. CDR1 and CDR2 from the germline V gene are SQVTM and ANQGSEA. This CDR3 is 11 amino acids long. This CDR3 reads CSVAQGYEQYF. The CDR3, as DNA: TGCAGCGTAGCCCAGGGTTACGAGCAGTACTTC.

The gene calls are TRBV2 and TRBJ2-7; tentatively, D is TRBD1 (5 bases). CDR3 length: 12 amino acids. Germline values: CDR1 SNHLY, CDR2 FYNNEI. With 5 bases removed from V and 6 bases from J, the gap between germline ends came to 11 bases. The CDR3 DNA reads as TGTGCCAGCAGTTCCAGGGATGGCGAGCAGTACTTC. Its translation is CASSSRDGEQYF. The whole variable domain, filled in from reference TRBV2 and TRBJ2-7, reads EPEVTQTPSHQVTQMGQEVILRCVPISNHLYFYWYRQILGQKVEFLVSFYNNEISEKSEIFDDQFSVERPDGSNFTLKIRSTKLEDSAMYFCASSSRDGEQYFGPGTRLTVT.

The rearrangement uses TRBV11-2 and TRBJ1-1, with D tentatively TRBD1 (6 bases). In germline, CDR1 is SGHAT, CDR2 FQNNGV. The CDR3 runs 14 residues. Trimming removed 1 base at V and 4 bases at J, with 10 bases between. Here the CDR3 reads CASSLGAGATEAFF. The CDR3 DNA reads TGTGCCAGCAGCTTAGGTGCGGGGGCCACTGAAGCTTTCTTT.

The chain carries TRBV27 and TRBJ2-7, with D possibly being TRBD2 (5 bases). This CDR3 spans 18 amino acids. The V gene lost 3 bases and the J gene lost 3 bases, with 24 bases spanning the gap. Per the germline V gene, CDR1 is MNHEY and CDR2 is SMNVEV (reference sequence). CDR3 in amino acids: CASSLGPGVSKGVYEQYF. Here the CDR3 DNA reads TGTGCCAGCAGTTTGGGTCCTGGGGTCAGCAAGGGAGTCTACGAGCAGTACTTC.

V gene TRBV2 combines with J gene TRBJ2-1, with 8 bases lining up with TRBD2. CDR1 is SNHLY and CDR2 is FYNNEI in the germline V gene. CDR3 length: 16 amino acids. V was pared by 3 bases and J by 4 bases, with 8 bases of the junction left unmatched. In DNA, the CDR3 is TGTGCCAGCAGTGAGGGGGAGACTAGCGCTTACAATGAGCAGTTCTTC. It translates to CASSEGETSAYNEQFF.

This clone has a single count. The V call is TRBV19, the J call TRBJ1-5; no clear D gene. The CDR3 is 16 residues long. Germline V gene data show CDR1 as LNHDA and CDR2 as SQIVND (reference sequence). The ends were cut back, 1 base at V and 1 base at J, with 11 bases in the middle. CDR3 protein: CASSIGGRISNQPQHF. The CDR3 DNA reads TGTGCCAGTAGTATAGGTGGCAGAATCAGCAATCAGCCCCAGCATTTT.

The chain couples TRBV7-9 to TRBJ2-1, with 7 positions matching TRBD2. Germline V lookup: CDR1 SEHNR, CDR2 FQNEAQ (reference sequence). J lost 1 base, V lost 4 bases, and 7 bases had no gene match. This CDR3 is built from 16 residues. The CDR3 region is CASSSEREGSYNEQFF. As DNA, the CDR3 is TGTGCCAGCAGCTCCGAGCGGGAAGGGTCCTACAATGAGCAGTTCTTC.

The CDR3 DNA sequence: TGTGCCTGGATTGGGGTGAACACTGAAGCTTTCTTT. Its translation is CAWIGVNTEAFF. V gene TRBV30 combines with J gene TRBJ1-1; D is ambiguous. The CDR3 has 12 residues. Germline CDR1 is GTSNPN and CDR2 is SVGIG (reference sequence). Trimming took off 4 bases at V and 0 bases at J, with 6 bases between the two ends.

The rearrangement uses TRBV18 and TRBJ1-2; no clear D gene. Germline loops: CDR1 KGHSH, CDR2 LQKENI. The CDR3 is made up of 13 amino acids. Trimming shortened V by 5 bases and J by 3 bases, and 10 bases separated the two germline ends. The CDR3 here is CASSSPEDYGYTF. The CDR3, as DNA: TGTGCCAGCTCATCCCCGGAGGACTATGGCTACACCTTC.

The CDR3 region is CASTRLLRAGNTGELFF. The CDR3 DNA reads as TGTGCCAGTACCCGGTTATTAAGGGCAGGAAACACCGGGGAGCTGTTTTTT. The chain has TRBV19 and TRBJ2-2; D call uncertain. Trimming removed 7 bases at V and 2 bases at J, with 20 bases between. The CDR3 is 17 amino acids. CDR1 is LNHDA and CDR2 is SQIVND in the germline V gene (reference sequence).

This clone occurred a few times. In nucleotides, the CDR3 is TGCAGCCCTTACTCTGACAGGAGATCTCAAGCTTTCTTT. This codes for CSPYSDRRSQAFF. This rearrangement joins TRBV29-1 to TRBJ1-1; maybe TRBD1 (6 bases). From germline, CDR1 is SQVTM and CDR2 ANQGSEA. V was trimmed by 8 bases and J by 9 bases, leaving 22 bases between them. The CDR3 runs to 13 residues.